This T cell receptor (beta chain) was profiled in a study of cytomegalovirus exposure and HLA in healthy donors (TCRdb year 2017). With regard to the full study: An earlier analysis of 587 of the donors reported 250 to 300 Gb of sequence data and 95 million to 130 million unique TCR beta sequences obtained from 150 million to 200 million T cells. All discovery cohort repertoires had been generated on a single sequencing platform. About five DR-DQ haplotypes were treated as single units for association and clustering because of strong linkage in the cohort. Besides the first cohort of roughly 700 subjects, a separate validation cohort made up of over 100 different subjects was used. Among the approximately 430 genotyped donors, 75% to 90% belonged to the genetic ancestry cluster associated with self-reported Caucasian donors. A later analysis re-examined previously published TCR beta repertoires from 610 or so donors and added high-resolution HLA genotyping to investigate patterns of TCR occurrence. The study profiled the T cell repertoires of 550 to 700 subjects by immunosequencing and related them to cytomegalovirus serostatus. Among about 390 genotyped donors of the cohort, an average of approximately 250,000 unique TCR beta nucleotide sequences were sequenced per donor, about a sixth of them non-productive. The number of donors typed differed by locus, with roughly 620-630 for A, B, C, DRB1 and DQB1, around 500 for DQA1, over 600 for DPA1, and approximately 470 for DPB1. Both class I and class II loci were covered by HLA typing, at four-digit resolution. Rather than using new phenotypic data, the later analysis identified candidate immune exposures from TCR beta sequences and from how often those sequences occurred across donors. In a later genetic analysis, genome-wide SNP genotypes for about three fifths of the roughly 670 donors were used, and that subset was treated as a discovery cohort. Alongside the repertoire data, information on donor age, sex, ethnicity and CMV serostatus was compiled. The study aimed to test whether cataloging public T cell receptors could reveal signatures of past pathogen exposure. An early release that covered some 630 HLA-typed donors contained approximately 300 gigabases of sequencing data and tens of millions of unique TCR sequences. In an earlier analysis of about 590 of the donors, high-throughput TCR beta sequencing was used to judge whether each TCR beta V gene segment behaved as functional or pseudogenic. High-throughput TCR immunosequencing, statistical association of individual TCRs with disease status, and machine learning were combined to predict cytomegalovirus infection status. Points the paper makes about the study in general: Several of the top co-occurrence clusters appeared to be linked to parvovirus B19, influenza, CMV and Epstein-Barr virus, according to a later analysis. Most TCR sequences were seen in very few donors, while some public TCRs were found in many individuals. Immune exposure information for the cohort was limited to CMV serostatus. A further reported finding was that TCR beta sequences accurately predicted the HLA-A and HLA-B alleles for most subjects in the first cohort. In a later analysis, 16,951 TCR beta sequences were associated with specific HLA alleles at a false discovery rate of 0.05. When HLA alleles, especially DR and DQ, strongly co-occurred, attributing TCR associations to individual alleles was difficult. In an earlier analysis of 450 to 750 of the donors, most TCR beta V segments appeared in productive rearrangements about 87% or about 30% of the time, broadly matching IMGT annotations. The presence/absence analyses assumed that sequencing depth was roughly uniform across donors, and that assumption may not be true. According to a later analysis, TCR association rates differed among HLA loci, with DRB1 alleles showing the most associated TCRs and HLA-C alleles showing the fewest. Compared with the roughly 700-donor mean, donors in an Asian-associated ancestry cluster had fewer N-insertions in productive TCRs, according to a later genetic analysis. Cytomegalovirus status was reported to be diagnosed by the classifier with high specificity and sensitivity in both the original and validation cohorts. In a later genetic analysis, a missense DCLRE1C variant was associated with V-gene and J-gene trimming of TCR beta chains, and the association was replicated in an independent cohort. The sequencing pipeline was judged likely to have produced a cluster of highly shared sequence variants as a technical artifact. A later analysis found that HLA-associated TCR beta chains were more clonally expanded and had lower generation probabilities than equally common non-associated chains. A few of the identified cytomegalovirus-associated TCR beta chains were confirmed in vitro to be specific for cytomegalovirus antigens. The 87-base-pair reads could not distinguish some IMGT-functional V segments, including TRBV6-2 and TRBV6-3, so those segments were excluded. Approximately 18 rarely observed V segments, including chromosome 9 orphons, were excluded from the earlier analysis of some 590 of the donors because counts were too low. In the study, some 160 TCR beta chains were listed as associated with cytomegalovirus. HLA typing was unavailable for some donors at each locus, so association tests used only the typed subset. According to the authors, the approach could potentially be generalized to other disease states and immunological phenotypes. The cohort was sequenced for TCR beta chains only, and without alpha or paired-chain data the features that could be detected were limited. Most CMV-associated TCR beta chains appeared to be HLA-restricted in a later analysis, and the HLA associations seemed to be driven largely by CMV exposure. Correlated functional status among segregating V segments might be attributable to linkage disequilibrium, but an unknown experimental factor could not be ruled out.

The library was built by means of the immunoSEQ multiplex PCR assay. For the multiplex PCR, a mixture combining 60 forward primers for TCR Vbeta segments and 13 reverse primers for TCR Jbeta segments was used. Amplification of the CDR3 region of rearranged TCR beta genes was performed with a multiplex PCR assay on genomic DNA. On the Illumina HiSeq System, the amplified TCR beta libraries were sequenced as 87-base-pair reads. The study's own analysis went as follows. A later analysis tallied tens of millions of unique TCR beta chains across the 666 repertoires, and approximately 11 million of those chains were shared by two or more donors. To remove PCR and sequencing errors, raw reads were error-corrected and collapsed into unique sequences using a nearest-neighbor algorithm that merged closely related sequences. V, D and J gene segments were assigned by aligning CDR3 sequences to IMGT reference sequences. For a sequence to be retained, at least a six-nucleotide match to both a V gene segment and a J gene segment was required. Rearrangements were called productive when the CDR3 lacked stop codons and stayed in frame with V and J; all others were non-productive. CDR3 was defined according to IMGT convention as the region running from the second conserved V-encoded cysteine to the conserved J-encoded phenylalanine. The earlier analysis of about 530 of the donors excluded any sequence lacking an unambiguous match to a single V gene segment. An earlier analysis of 500 to 700 of the donors classified V segments as functional when productive rearrangements were above 56.7% and as segregating when the standard deviation between donors was above 5%. A statistical classification framework was built for diagnosing cytomegalovirus status from the catalog of TCR beta chain sequences. V and J gene assignment, in a later analysis, came from comparing TCR nucleotide sequences with IMGT/GENE-DB human TR gene sequences. In a later analysis, CDR3 sequences and most-parsimonious VDJ recombination scenarios were assigned using the TCRdist pipeline. In a later analysis, each TCR beta chain was defined by its CDR3 amino acid sequence together with its V-gene family, and reads lacking a unique V-gene family were excluded. A later analysis removed several hundred highly shared, low-generation-probability nucleotide sequences to deal with suspected cross-contamination and a sequencing artifact. In a later analysis, a clonal expansion index was calculated for each public chain from normalized within-repertoire ranks of inferred template counts. In a later analysis, generation probabilities were computed with a VDJ recombination model fitted to out-of-frame rearrangements, and the resulting probabilities were checked against IGoR. A later analysis scored TCR-TCR, TCR-HLA and TCR-CMV co-occurrence with hypergeometric tests, applying a repertoire-size bias correction to TCR pairs. False discovery rates were estimated in a later analysis by permuting HLA or CMV assignments 20 times. A later analysis grouped co-occurring TCRs with DBSCAN, adding TCRdist sequence similarity when clustering within HLA-allele-positive subsets. Repertoires with fewer than 30,000 or more than 120,000 public chains were left out of co-occurrence clustering, as were five repertoires with anomalous nucleotide sharing. In TCRdb, the immuneACCESS table is reduced to in-frame sequences with V and J assigned. These tables do not hold every clone; where another copy was compared, an unresolved V gene accounts for under half, and the others remain unexplained. That table gives V, J and clone size, and the DNA gave D and trimming. The sample yields under 200,000 clones; 70% to 80% were counted once. Roughly 13% of the sample belongs to the ten largest clones.

The CDR3, from cysteine to phenylalanine, totals 16 residues. Just the 48-base CDR3 DNA is kept, in frame starting at base 1. CDR1 and CDR2 are drawn from the germline V gene: SGHNT, YENEEA. Trimming accounts for 0 bases at V and 9 bases at J, while the number of junction bases matched to no gene is 7. About this clone itself: Its antigen is still unknown. There are no base qualities to consult, and no much larger clone falls within one base.

The cohort comprised 670 or so healthy bone marrow donors. At the time of sampling, every cohort member was nominally healthy, though immune exposures that went unrecorded were likely present. The donor tested CMV seropositive and was one of the 289 seropositive cohort members. A peripheral blood sample was collected from each donor, and TCR beta sequencing was performed on peripheral blood mononuclear cells. The Qiagen DNeasy Blood Extraction Kit was used to extract genomic DNA from the blood cell samples. This clonotype was obtained from a woman in her 30s in good health and CMV-seropositive. Sequenced: PBMCs. The chain is encoded by TRBV11-3 joined to TRBJ2-1; 11 bases in the junction line up with TRBD2. This receptor carries the CDR3 CASSLDLSGGAVEQFF. At the DNA level, the sequence is TGTGCCAGCAGCTTAGATCTTAGCGGGGGGGCAGTTGAGCAGTTCTTC.